These T cell receptor beta chains were read from a single sample in a study of neurological immune-mediated disorders. TCRdb called the 5' RACE reads again in MiXCR, with one record for every CDR3 protein. The sample contains roughly 88,000 distinct CDR3 sequences, around 3.6% of which appear only once. Sequences were obtained from PBMCs. Source of these receptors: a woman between 45 and 60 years old with multiple sclerosis. CDR3s include the opening cysteine and the closing phenylalanine or tryptophan. Fields, in order: CDR3 protein, CDR3 DNA, clone size, J gene, D gene, V gene. The D gene is left open where the match is weak. A clone size is listed for some rows: how often the clone was seen (once, few, many), or a class if it is expanded.

CASSFGTDTQYF | TGTGCCAGCAGTTTCGGCACAGATACGCAGTATTTT | many | TRBJ2-3 | NA | TRBV12-3/TRBV12-4
CSAAQGNTIYF | TGCAGTGCTGCGCAGGGAAACACCATATATTTT | many | TRBJ1-3 | NA | TRBV20-1
CASSQTSESVQYF | TGCGCCAGCAGCCAAACTTCCGAGAGTGTGCAGTACTTC | many | TRBJ2-7 | NA | TRBV4-1
CASSLVGQGASENTEAFF | TGCGCCAGCAGCCTCGTGGGCCAGGGGGCGAGCGAGAACACTGAAGCTTTCTTT | few | TRBJ1-1 | TRBD1 | TRBV5-1
CASSSSRTEAFF | TGTGCCAGCAGCTCTAGTCGTACTGAAGCTTTCTTT | NA | TRBJ1-1 | NA | TRBV7-6
CASSLTPSTGYGYTF | TGTGCCAGCAGCTTAACGCCCTCGACGGGCTATGGCTACACCTTC | many | TRBJ1-2 | NA | TRBV7-3
CAISEAPGLYGGDTQYF | TGTGCCATCAGTGAGGCCCCAGGACTTTATGGTGGAGATACGCAGTATTTT | many | TRBJ2-3 | NA | TRBV10-3
CASSVRPRDPLHF | TGTGCCAGCAGTGTTCGACCGCGGGACCCCCTCCACTTT | many | TRBJ1-6 | NA | TRBV2
CSARRGGLNYGYTF | TGCAGTGCTAGACGGGGAGGATTAAACTATGGCTACACCTTC | many | TRBJ1-2 | NA | TRBV20-1
CATSRVGRDNEQFF | TGTGCCACCAGCAGAGTGGGCAGAGACAATGAGCAGTTCTTC | many | TRBJ2-1 | NA | TRBV15
CASSYSRVPGANVLTF | TGTGCCAGCAGTTACTCGAGGGTGCCTGGGGCCAACGTCCTGACTTTC | many | TRBJ2-6 | NA | TRBV6-2/TRBV6-3
CASSWLNSPLHF | TGTGCCAGCAGCTGGCTCAATTCACCCCTCCACTTT | many | TRBJ1-6 | NA | TRBV7-2
CASSSTLQETQYF | TGCGCCAGCAGCTCGACCCTCCAAGAGACCCAGTACTTC | many | TRBJ2-5 | NA | TRBV5-1
CSASPSRGGYEQYF | TGCAGTGCTAGCCCTTCCCGGGGGGGTTACGAGCAGTACTTC | many | TRBJ2-7 | TRBD2 | TRBV20-1
CASSFRGSTEAFF | TGTGCCAGCAGCTTCCGGGGATCCACTGAAGCTTTCTTT | many | TRBJ1-1 | NA | TRBV7-9
CASSLEVGEDGYTF | TGCGCCAGCAGCTTGGAGGTAGGGGAGGATGGCTACACCTTC | many | TRBJ1-2 | NA | TRBV5-1